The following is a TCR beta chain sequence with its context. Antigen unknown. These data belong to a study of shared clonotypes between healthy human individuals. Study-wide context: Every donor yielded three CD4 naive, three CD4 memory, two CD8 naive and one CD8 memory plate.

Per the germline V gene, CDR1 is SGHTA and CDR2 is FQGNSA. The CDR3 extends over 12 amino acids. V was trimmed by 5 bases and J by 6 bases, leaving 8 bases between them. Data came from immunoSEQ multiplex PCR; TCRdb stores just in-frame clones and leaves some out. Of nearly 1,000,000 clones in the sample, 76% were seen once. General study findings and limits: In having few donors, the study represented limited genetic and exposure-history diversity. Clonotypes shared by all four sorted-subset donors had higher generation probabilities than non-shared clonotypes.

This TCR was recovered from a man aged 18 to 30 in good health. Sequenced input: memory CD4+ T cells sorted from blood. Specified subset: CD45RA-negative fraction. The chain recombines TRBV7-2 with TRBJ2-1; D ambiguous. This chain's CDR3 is CASSGGSNEQFF. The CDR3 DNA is TGTGCCAGCAGCGGTGGGTCCAATGAGCAGTTCTTC.